These 22 T cell receptor beta chains were sequenced from one sample in a study of blood T cell repertoires in COVID-19. Method: immunoSEQ multiplex PCR; TCRdb's copy keeps in-frame clones and lacks some. The sample gives more than 100,000 clones, 84% of which show up once; 1.1% to 1.5% is in the top ten. The material sequenced was peripheral blood. The receptors derive from a man in his 60s with acute or convalescent COVID-19.

The table lists this clone with a few counts. This CDR3 reads CASNQGLAGGQVEQYF. The CDR3 nucleotides are TGTGCCAGCAACCAGGGACTAGCGGGGGGCCAGGTCGAGCAGTACTTC. The gene calls are TRBV6-6 and TRBJ2-7; the match to TRBD2 covers 15 bases. The CDR3 sequence is 16 residues long. J gave up 6 bases and V 7 bases, and 10 bases lay outside the gene matches. Germline loops: CDR1 MNHNY, CDR2 SVGAGI (reference sequence).

V is TRBV30 and J is TRBJ1-3, with TRBD1 matching 7 bases. Germline assignment: CDR1 GTSNPN and CDR2 SVGIG (reference sequence). The CDR3 length is 13 residues. V was pared by 5 bases and J by 2 bases, with 3 bases of the junction left unmatched. The CDR3 spells CAWGGTAGNTIYF. The CDR3 DNA follows: TGTGCCTGGGGGGGGACAGCTGGAAACACCATATATTTT.

V gene TRBV7-2 combines with J gene TRBJ2-2; TRBD2 aligns across 9 bases. There are 15 residues in the CDR3. Germline-derived CDR1 and CDR2 are SGHTA and FQGNSA. The junction had 3 bases not matched to a gene; V was cut back by 1 base and J by 6 bases. In nucleotides, the CDR3 is TGTGCCAGCAGCTTAGTAATAGCGGGAGCCGGGGAGCTGTTTTTT. Translating gives CASSLVIAGAGELFF.

The chain couples TRBV27 to TRBJ1-5; 10 bases line up with TRBD1. This CDR3 spans 15 amino acids. In germline, CDR1 is MNHEY, CDR2 SMNVEV (reference sequence). With 6 bases clipped from V and 3 bases from J, the junction kept 5 bases outside the gene matches. Written as DNA, the CDR3 is TGTGCCAGCAGGGGGACAGGGGCGTACAATCAGCCCCAGCATTTT. Its translation: CASRGTGAYNQPQHF.

This clone was picked up a small number of times. CDR3 region: CASSLGDFPTGELFF. Written as DNA, the CDR3 is TGCGCCAGCAGCTTGGGGGACTTTCCCACCGGGGAGCTGTTTTTT. The rearrangement links TRBV5-1 to TRBJ2-2, with D perhaps matching TRBD2 (6 bases). Trimming pared 0 bases from V and 4 bases from J, leaving 10 bases between. Germline CDR1 and CDR2: SGHRS and YFSETQ. The CDR3 has 15 amino acids.

The chain combines TRBV2 with TRBJ2-2, with TRBD2 matching over 10 bases. Germline CDR1 and CDR2: SNHLY and FYNNEI. Trimming at V came to 4 bases and at J to 2 bases, leaving 13 bases not matched to a gene. This CDR3 region has 19 residues. CDR3 nucleotide sequence: TGTGCCAGCAGTGGGACAGGACTAGCGGCCAACACTAACACCGGGGAGCTGTTTTTT. Translated, it gives CASSGTGLAANTNTGELFF.

This clone was seen once. This chain connects TRBV11-1 to TRBJ2-1; 9 nucleotides line up with TRBD1. The CDR3 length is 15 residues. The V gene's germline CDR1 is SGHAT and CDR2 FQDESV (reference sequence). V was clipped by 3 bases and J by 6 bases; unmatched bases: 6. The chain's CDR3 is CASSFRDRALNEQFF. CDR3 bases: TGTGCCAGCAGCTTCCGGGACAGGGCCCTCAATGAGCAGTTCTTC.

The CDR3 sequence is CASSLTEGSPGNTIYF. The DNA of the CDR3 is TGCGCCAGCAGCTTGACGGAGGGGTCACCTGGAAACACCATATATTTT. The V gene is TRBV5-1, the J gene TRBJ1-3, with a possible D match to TRBD1 (5 bases). The CDR3 is 16 amino acids. V shed 1 base and J shed 2 bases, with 13 bases lying between them. Germline CDR1 reads SGHRS; CDR2 reads YFSETQ. Full variable domain (rest looked up from reference TRBV5-1 and TRBJ1-3): KAGVTQTPRYLIKTRGQQVTLSCSPISGHRSVSWYQQTPGQGLQFLFEYFSETQRNKGNFPGRFSGRQFSNSRSEMNVSTLELGDSALYLCASSLTEGSPGNTIYFGEGSWLTVV.

The CDR3 bases are TGTGCCAGCAGTTTTAGGGGAGGGGACAAACCCCAGCATTTT. Translated: CASSFRGGDKPQHF. This chain links TRBV2 with TRBJ1-5; possible D gene TRBD1, 6 bases. V shed 5 bases and J shed 10 bases, with 18 bases lying between them. The CDR3 spans 14 residues. Germline V gives CDR1 SNHLY, CDR2 FYNNEI. The full variable domain, rest sourced from reference TRBV2 and TRBJ1-5, is EPEVTQTPSHQVTQMGQEVILRCVPISNHLYFYWYRQILGQKVEFLVSFYNNEISEKSEIFDDQFSVERPDGSNFTLKIRSTKLEDSAMYFCASSFRGGDKPQHFGDGTRLSIL.

The CDR3 DNA follows: TGTGCCAGCAGTTACTCCCGTATTCAGCGACAGCCCCAGCATTTT. Its translation: CASSYSRIQRQPQHF. The V and J genes are TRBV6-6 and TRBJ1-5; D unclear. V was pared by 0 bases and J by 7 bases, with 13 bases between. CDR1 and CDR2 (germline): MNHNY, SVGAGI (reference sequence). The CDR3 spans 15 residues.

The chain joins TRBV2 to TRBJ2-3, with 11 bases fitting TRBD2. Germline-derived CDR1 and CDR2 are SNHLY and FYNNEI. The CDR3 covers 15 residues. The V and J ends lost 7 bases and 5 bases, in that order; junction bases with no gene match: 8. This CDR3 is CASNRLAGLGDTQYF. The CDR3 region has the DNA TGTGCCAGCAACCGACTAGCGGGGCTTGGAGATACGCAGTATTTT. Variable domain in full (rest from reference TRBV2 and TRBJ2-3): EPEVTQTPSHQVTQMGQEVILRCVPISNHLYFYWYRQILGQKVEFLVSFYNNEISEKSEIFDDQFSVERPDGSNFTLKIRSTKLEDSAMYFCASNRLAGLGDTQYFGPGTRLTVL.

A single count supports this clone. This sequence joins TRBV7-9 and TRBJ1-4; unclear D gene. There are 16 residues in the CDR3. The germline CDR1 and CDR2 sequences are SEHNR and FQNEAQ (reference sequence). V dropped 4 bases and J dropped 5 bases, with 17 bases sitting between them. CDR3 amino acids: CASSYQMGGRNEKLFF. CDR3 coding DNA: TGTGCCAGCAGCTACCAGATGGGAGGAAGAAATGAAAAACTGTTTTTT. Based on the CDR3 plus reference TRBV7-9 and TRBJ1-4, the full variable domain is DTGVSQNPRHKITKRGQNVTFRCDPISEHNRLYWYRQTLGQGPEFLTYFQNEAQLEKSRLLSDRFSAERPKGSFSTLEIQRTEQGDSAMYLCASSYQMGGRNEKLFFGSGTQLSVL.

This sequence joins TRBV3-1 (or the pseudogene TRBV3-2) and TRBJ1-6; 9 nucleotides agree with TRBD1. The CDR3 consists of 17 residues. Per germline, CDR1 LGHDT and CDR2 YNNKEL (reference sequence). Trimming cost V 5 bases and J 4 bases; bases outside gene matches: 9. CDR3 DNA sequence: TGTGCCAGCAGCTCGCTGGACAGGGGACTATATAATTCACCCCTCCACTTT. The encoded protein is CASSSLDRGLYNSPLHF.

The V gene is TRBV11-3, the J gene TRBJ2-1; TRBD1 is a possible D gene (6 bases). Germline loops: CDR1 SGHNT, CDR2 YENEEA. The ends were cut back, 4 bases at V and 7 bases at J, with 17 bases in the middle. The CDR3 extends over 15 amino acids. Here the CDR3 reads CASSWGWAGDNEQFF. DNA of the CDR3: TGTGCCAGCAGCTGGGGGTGGGCAGGGGATAATGAGCAGTTCTTC.

The chain joins TRBV5-1 to TRBJ2-4; D possibly corresponds to TRBD1 (6 bases). The CDR3 totals 15 residues. V was pared by 0 bases and J by 7 bases, with 14 bases between. CDR1 is SGHRS, CDR2 YFSETQ, per germline. The CDR3 loop is CASSLDGQGLNIQYF. The CDR3 coding sequence is TGCGCCAGCAGCTTGGATGGGCAGGGGTTGAACATTCAGTACTTC. Drawing the rest from reference TRBV5-1 and TRBJ2-4, the complete variable domain is KAGVTQTPRYLIKTRGQQVTLSCSPISGHRSVSWYQQTPGQGLQFLFEYFSETQRNKGNFPGRFSGRQFSNSRSEMNVSTLELGDSALYLCASSLDGQGLNIQYFGAGTRLSVL.

This clone was seen once. The chain recombines TRBV5-1 with TRBJ2-2; D is possibly TRBD1 (5 bases). The length of the CDR3 is 16 residues. V was trimmed by 1 base and J by 0 bases, leaving 10 bases between them. Germline V gene lookup returns CDR1 SGHRS and CDR2 YFSETQ. The CDR3 DNA is TGCGCCAGCAGCTTGTTGGCAGGGTCGAACACCGGGGAGCTGTTTTTT. Translation: CASSLLAGSNTGELFF.

This clone was found once. CDR3 in amino acids: CATKTGLGEAFF. CDR3 nucleotide sequence: TGTGCCACCAAGACAGGCCTTGGTGAAGCTTTCTTT. The V and J genes are TRBV19 and TRBJ1-1; D is possibly TRBD1 (6 bases). The CDR3 extends over 12 amino acids. From germline, CDR1 is LNHDA and CDR2 SQIVND (reference sequence). The V and J ends lost 10 bases and 7 bases respectively, with 16 bases between them.

The CDR3 coding sequence is TGTGCCAGCAGCCAAGATCAAACCGGGGAGCTGTTTTTT. Protein product: CASSQDQTGELFF. The V call is TRBV4-2, the J call TRBJ2-2; unclear D gene. The CDR3 is 13 amino acids. Germline V gene sequence: CDR1 LGHNA, CDR2 YNFKEQ. The ends were cut back, 0 bases at V and 5 bases at J, with 4 bases in the middle.

The V and J genes are TRBV10-1 and TRBJ2-3; TRBD2 aligns across 14 bases. V lost 0 bases to trimming and J lost 6 bases; unmatched junction nucleotides: 5. Per the germline V gene, CDR1 is WNHNN and CDR2 is SYGVQD (reference sequence). This CDR3 is 17 amino acids long. CDR3 protein: CASSESTSGGATDTQYF. The CDR3 nucleotides are TGCGCCAGCAGTGAGTCGACTAGCGGGGGGGCCACGGATACGCAGTATTTT.

The chain recombines TRBV3-1 (or the pseudogene TRBV3-2) with TRBJ1-2, with 10 positions matching TRBD1. With 1 base clipped from V and 5 bases from J, the junction kept 4 bases outside the gene matches. Germline CDR1 LGHDT, CDR2 YNNKEL (reference sequence). The length of the CDR3 is 15 residues. This chain's CDR3 is CASSQATGGPYGYTF. The CDR3 region has the DNA TGTGCCAGCAGCCAAGCGACAGGGGGCCCTTATGGCTACACCTTC.

The chain carries TRBV21-1 and TRBJ1-3; the DNA was not compared with TRBD1, the D call given in the table. TRBV21-1 counts as a pseudogene. The CDR3 loop spans 16 amino acids. The CDR3 sequence is CASSATGGADGNTIYF. Here the CDR3 DNA reads TGTGCCAGCAGCGCCACAGGGGGCGCGGATGGAAACACCATATATTTT.

The rearrangement joins TRBV9 to TRBJ2-1, with 13 bases matching TRBD2. Germline CDR1 SGDLS, CDR2 YYNGEE. The CDR3 has 16 amino acids. After removal of 2 bases from V and 9 bases from J, the junction contained 8 bases not matched to a gene. The CDR3 sequence is CASSVLLAGGLSEQFF. The CDR3 DNA reads as TGTGCCAGCAGCGTGCTACTAGCGGGGGGGCTGAGTGAGCAGTTCTTC.